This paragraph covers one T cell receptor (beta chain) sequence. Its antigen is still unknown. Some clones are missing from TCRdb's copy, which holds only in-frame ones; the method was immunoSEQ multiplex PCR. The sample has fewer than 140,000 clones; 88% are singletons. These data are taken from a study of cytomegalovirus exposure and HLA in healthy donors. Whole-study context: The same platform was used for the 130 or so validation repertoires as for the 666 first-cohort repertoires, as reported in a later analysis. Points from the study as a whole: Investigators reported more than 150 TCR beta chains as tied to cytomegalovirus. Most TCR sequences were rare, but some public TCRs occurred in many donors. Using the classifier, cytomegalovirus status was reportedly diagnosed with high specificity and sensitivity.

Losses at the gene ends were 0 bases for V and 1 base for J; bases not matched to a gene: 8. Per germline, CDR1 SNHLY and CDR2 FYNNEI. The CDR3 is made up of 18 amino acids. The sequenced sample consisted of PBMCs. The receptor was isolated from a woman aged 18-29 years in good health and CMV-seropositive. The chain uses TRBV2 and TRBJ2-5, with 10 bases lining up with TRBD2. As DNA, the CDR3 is TGTGCCAGCAGTGAAGCAGCTGTCCGGACTAGCGGCCAAGAGACCCAGTACTTC. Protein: CASSEAAVRTSGQETQYF.